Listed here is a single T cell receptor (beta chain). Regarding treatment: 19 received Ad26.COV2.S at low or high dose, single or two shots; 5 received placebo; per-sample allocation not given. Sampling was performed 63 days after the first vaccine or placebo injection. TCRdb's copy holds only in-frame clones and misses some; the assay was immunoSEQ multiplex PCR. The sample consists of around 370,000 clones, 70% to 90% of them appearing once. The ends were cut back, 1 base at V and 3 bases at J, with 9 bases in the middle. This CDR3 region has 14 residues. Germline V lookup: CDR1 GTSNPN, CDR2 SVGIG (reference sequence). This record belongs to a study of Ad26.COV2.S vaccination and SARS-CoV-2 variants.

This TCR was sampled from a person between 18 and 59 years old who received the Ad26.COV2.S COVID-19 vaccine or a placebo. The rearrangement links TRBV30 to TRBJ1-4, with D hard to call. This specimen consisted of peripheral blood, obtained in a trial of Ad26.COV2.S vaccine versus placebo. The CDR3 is CAWSGLDPNEKLFF. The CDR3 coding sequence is TGTGCCTGGAGTGGATTAGATCCTAATGAAAAACTGTTTTTT. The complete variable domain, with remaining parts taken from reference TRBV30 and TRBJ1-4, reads SQTIHQWPATLVQPVGSPLSLECTVEGTSNPNLYWYRQAAGRGLQLLFYSVGIGQISSEVPQNLSASRPQDRQFILSSKKLLLSDSGFYLCAWSGLDPNEKLFFGSGTQLSVL.